Below are 23 T cell receptor beta chains sequenced from a single sample in a study of shared T cell receptors in the human thymus. TCRdb's copy holds only in-frame clones and misses some; the assay was immunoSEQ multiplex PCR. The profile covers approximately 660,000 clones, with roughly 90% appearing a single time and around 0.01% taken by the ten largest. The same data also contributed to another study, on human thymus T cells.

The source material was thymocytes. The receptors derive from a boy under three years old with a congenital heart defect.

A single count supports this clone. The J gene is TRBJ2-3, the V gene TRBV5-1, with 9 nucleotides matching TRBD1. The CDR3 is 19 residues long. The germline V gene encodes CDR1 SGHRS and CDR2 YFSETQ. J was trimmed by 4 bases and V by 3 bases; bases with no gene match: 18. The CDR3: CASSCPNPLDRGKADTQYF. CDR3 nucleotides: TGCGCCAGCAGCTGCCCAAACCCATTGGACAGGGGAAAGGCAGATACGCAGTATTTT.

Worth noting for this clone: Distinct nucleotide sequences in the sample also encode this CDR3. This sequence joins TRBV11-2 and TRBJ2-1; 7 positions agree with TRBD2. The CDR3 is made up of 14 amino acids. The trim removed 3 bases at V and 3 bases at J, leaving 2 bases unmatched. Germline V gene data show CDR1 as SGHAT and CDR2 as FQNNGV. The CDR3, as DNA: TGTGCCAGCAGCTTTGCTAGCGGCTACAATGAGCAGTTCTTC. Its protein is CASSFASGYNEQFF.

The chain links TRBV25-1 to TRBJ2-1; 9 bases fit TRBD1. Germline V gives CDR1 MGHDK, CDR2 SYGVNS. This CDR3 comprises 17 residues. V shed 5 bases and J 0 bases; nucleotides not matched to a gene: 8. CDR3 amino acids: CASSNKTGGGSYNEQFF. The DNA for the CDR3 is TGTGCCAGCAGTAATAAAACAGGGGGCGGCTCCTACAATGAGCAGTTCTTC.

This clone was observed a few times. V usage is TRBV4-3 and J usage is TRBJ2-3, with 9 positions matching TRBD2. With V trimmed by 1 base and J by 5 bases, 13 bases remained unmatched. The CDR3 has 18 amino acids. Germline V gives CDR1 LGHNA, CDR2 YSLEER. This chain's CDR3 is CASSQGGRAWAPQDTQYF. CDR3 bases: TGCGCCAGCAGCCAAGGCGGGAGGGCCTGGGCACCACAAGATACGCAGTATTTT.

The chain has TRBV6-5 and TRBJ2-1; 10 bases map to TRBD2. V trimming: 5 bases; J trimming: 2 bases; junction bases outside the gene matches: 3. The CDR3 totals 15 residues. CDR1 MNHEY and CDR2 SVGAGI come from the germline V gene. CDR3 DNA sequence: TGTGCCAGCAGTACCCTAGCGGGGGCCTACAATGAGCAGTTCTTC. It yields the protein CASSTLAGAYNEQFF.

The chain recombines TRBV25-1 with TRBJ2-3, with TRBD2 matching over 7 bases. Losses at the gene ends were 0 bases for V and 2 bases for J; bases not matched to a gene: 8. The CDR3 has 17 residues. CDR1 MGHDK and CDR2 SYGVNS come from the germline V gene. The CDR3 sequence is CASSEYWGGALTDTQYF. CDR3 bases: TGTGCCAGCAGTGAATACTGGGGGGGAGCCCTCACAGATACGCAGTATTTT.

The genes are TRBV18 and TRBJ2-2; 10 bases line up with TRBD2. Germline loops: CDR1 KGHSH, CDR2 LQKENI. The CDR3 covers 16 residues. The ends lost 4 bases at V and 0 bases at J; junction bases unmatched: 2. The CDR3 sequence is CASSQTSGANTGELFF. CDR3 bases: TGTGCCAGCTCACAAACTAGCGGGGCGAACACCGGGGAGCTGTTTTTT.

This clone was detected once. V gene TRBV23-1 combines with J gene TRBJ1-4, with 9 positions matching TRBD1. TRBV23-1 belongs to the ORF category, with a function that is uncertain. The CDR3 spans 18 residues. V dropped 2 bases and J dropped 5; count of bases not matched to a gene: 12. CDR3 DNA: TGCGCCAGCAGTCAACAGTCCCGGGACAGGGAATGGAATGAAAAACTGTTTTTT. Translating it yields CASSQQSRDREWNEKLFF.

V is TRBV5-6 and J is TRBJ2-5, with D maybe TRBD2 (6 bases). The end of the DNA aligns better with TRBJ2-7, so the J call may be wrong. The CDR3 sequence is 14 residues long. Germline-derived CDR1 and CDR2 are SGHDT and YYEEEE. CDR3 protein: CASSLWDSSYEQYF. The CDR3 coding sequence is TGTGCCAGCAGCTTGTGGGACTCATCCTACGAGCAGTACTTC.

The chain carries TRBV6-6 and TRBJ2-7; the D gene is possibly TRBD1 (6 bases). The CDR3 covers 14 residues. Germline V gene lookup returns CDR1 MNHNY and CDR2 SVGAGI (reference sequence). V lost 4 bases and J lost 2, with 12 bases in between. As DNA, the CDR3 is TGTGCCAGCAGTTCTCGACAGGCGACCTACGAGCAGTACTTC. Protein product: CASSSRQATYEQYF.

The J gene is TRBJ2-7, the V gene TRBV28; D is possibly TRBD1 (6 bases). The germline V gene has CDR1 MDHEN and CDR2 SYDVKM. There are 17 residues in the CDR3. V lost 2 bases and J lost 0, with 17 bases in between. The CDR3 sequence: CASSLAGGQRSSYEQYF. The CDR3 DNA sequence: TGTGCCAGCAGTTTAGCCGGCGGACAGCGATCCTCCTACGAGCAGTACTTC.

This clone was counted a single time. J is TRBJ1-1 and V is TRBV4-1; 10 nucleotides align to TRBD1. This CDR3 spans 15 amino acids. The V segment lost 4 bases and the J segment 1 base; nucleotides outside the gene matches: 3. Germline V gene data show CDR1 as MGHRA and CDR2 as YSYEKL. Here the CDR3 reads CASSPWTGGNTEAFF. CDR3 coding DNA: TGCGCCAGCAGCCCCTGGACAGGGGGGAACACTGAAGCTTTCTTT.

This chain joins TRBV4-3 and TRBJ1-2; 10 bases are shared with TRBD1. The germline V gene encodes CDR1 LGHNA and CDR2 YSLEER. Unmatched junction bases numbered 6, after V lost 0 bases and J lost 5 bases. This CDR3 has 16 residues. The CDR3 nucleotides read TGCGCCAGCAGCCAAGAACTCCGGGACAGGGGTTATGGCTACACCTTC. This translates into CASSQELRDRGYGYTF.

V usage is TRBV6-6 and J usage is TRBJ2-1, with D unclear. CDR1 and CDR2 from the germline V gene are MNHNY and SVGAGI (reference sequence). V lost 6 bases to trimming and J lost 4 bases, with 19 bases between them. The CDR3 totals 16 residues. The CDR3 DNA follows: TGTGCCAGCAGCCGCCCCGGTCGGTGCGGATACAATGAGCAGTTCTTC. It is translated as CASSRPGRCGYNEQFF.

This chain uses TRBV14 with TRBJ2-2, with D possibly being TRBD2 (6 bases). This CDR3 has 16 residues. Between the trimmed V and J ends, which lost 3 bases and 4 bases, there was a span of 15 bases. Germline V gene sequence: CDR1 SGHDN, CDR2 FVKESK. The CDR3: CASSHRGGMGTGELFF. CDR3 nucleotide sequence: TGTGCCAGCAGCCATCGAGGAGGGATGGGCACCGGGGAGCTGTTTTTT.

The gene calls are TRBV5-1 and TRBJ1-2; no firm D call. This CDR3 has 13 residues. Germline CDR1 and CDR2: SGHRS and YFSETQ. V lost 0 bases and J lost 2, with 5 bases in between. The CDR3 is CASSLGENYGYTF. DNA of the CDR3: TGCGCCAGCAGCTTGGGAGAGAACTATGGCTACACCTTC. The full variable domain, with the rest looked up from reference TRBV5-1 and TRBJ1-2, is KAGVTQTPRYLIKTRGQQVTLSCSPISGHRSVSWYQQTPGQGLQFLFEYFSETQRNKGNFPGRFSGRQFSNSRSEMNVSTLELGDSALYLCASSLGENYGYTFGSGTRLTVV.

The chain has TRBV29-1 and TRBJ2-1, with a weak D call TRBD2 (6 bases). In germline, CDR1 is SQVTM, CDR2 ANQGSEA. The CDR3 totals 14 residues. V lost 3 bases and J 0 bases, leaving 9 bases between the germline ends. CDR3 region: CSVEVRGSYNEQFF. CDR3 in DNA: TGCAGCGTTGAGGTGCGGGGCTCCTACAATGAGCAGTTCTTC.

The chain links TRBV6-1 to TRBJ2-7; 7 nucleotides agree with TRBD1. The CDR3 is 14 residues long. J was trimmed by 4 bases and V by 7 bases; bases with no gene match: 10. The germline V gene has CDR1 MNHNS and CDR2 SASEGT. The CDR3 loop is CASTGQKKGYEQYF. The CDR3 coding sequence is TGTGCCAGCACGGGACAGAAGAAAGGATACGAGCAGTACTTC.

This clone was seen a few times. The rearrangement links TRBV4-2 to TRBJ1-3; 7 bases are a match to TRBD1. Germline values: CDR1 LGHNA, CDR2 YNFKEQ. The V gene end was trimmed by 1 base and the J gene end by 8 bases; junction bases not matched to a gene: 5. This CDR3 is built from 14 residues. CDR3 DNA sequence: TGTGCCAGCAGCCAAGGTACAGGGGTTGACACCATATATTTT. Translated, it gives CASSQGTGVDTIYF.

The rearrangement links TRBV19 to TRBJ2-7; the match to TRBD1 covers 12 bases. The CDR3 is 15 amino acids. After removal of 3 bases from V and 3 bases from J, the junction contained 3 bases not matched to a gene. Germline V gene data show CDR1 as LNHDA and CDR2 as SQIVND (reference sequence). As DNA, the CDR3 is TGTGCCAGTAGTATTGGGACAGGGGGCCGCTACGAGCAGTACTTC. This sequence encodes CASSIGTGGRYEQYF. Filled out from reference TRBV19 and TRBJ2-7, the complete variable domain reads DGGITQSPKYLFRKEGQNVTLSCEQNLNHDAMYWYRQDPGQGLRLIYYSQIVNDFQKGDIAEGYSVSREKKESFPLTVTSAQKNPTAFYLCASSIGTGGRYEQYFGPGTRLTVT.

The J gene is TRBJ2-7, the V gene TRBV28; D might be TRBD2 (6 bases). Looked up from germline, CDR1 is MDHEN and CDR2 is SYDVKM. CDR3 length equals 15 residues. The V end lost 8 bases, the J end lost 4 bases, and 21 bases lay between the germline ends. The CDR3 nucleotides are TGTGCCAGCCGGGGTTCGGGAGCTAGTAAGTACGAGCAGTACTTC. This encodes CASRGSGASKYEQYF.

Turning to this clone: Other DNA sequences in the same sample also yield this CDR3. The chain links TRBV29-1 to TRBJ2-2; 9 bases align to TRBD1. V dropped 5 bases and J dropped 4; count of bases not matched to a gene: 5. The germline CDR1 and CDR2 sequences are SQVTM and ANQGSEA. The CDR3 has 14 residues. CDR3 residues: CSVPGQGTTGELFF. DNA for the CDR3: TGCAGCGTTCCGGGACAGGGTACCACCGGGGAGCTGTTTTTT.

The chain has TRBV27 and TRBJ2-3, with 11 bases fitting TRBD2. The V gene end was trimmed by 3 bases and the J gene end by 4 bases; junction bases not matched to a gene: 9. The V gene's germline CDR1 is MNHEY and CDR2 SMNVEV (reference sequence). This CDR3 comprises 17 residues. The DNA of the CDR3 is TGTGCCAGCAGTTTCCTCACACTAGCGGGGGACGCAGATACGCAGTATTTT. It yields the protein CASSFLTLAGDADTQYF.